This passage covers 10 T cell receptor beta chains from one sample sequenced in a study of blood T cell repertoires in COVID-19. The repertoire was sequenced with immunoSEQ multiplex PCR; TCRdb's copy has only in-frame clones and lacks some. Among 100,000 to 150,000 clones, 88% were seen once, and the ten largest hold over 1.5%. The sample consisted of peripheral blood. These receptors all come from a human donor in a cohort sampled during active COVID-19.

The V and J genes are TRBV7-9 and TRBJ1-2; no definite D call. CDR3 length: 15 amino acids. Looked up from germline, CDR1 is SEHNR and CDR2 is FQNEAQ (reference sequence). Trimming took 8 bases from V and 3 from J, leaving 19 bases between them. CDR3 coding DNA: TGTGCCAGCTCCGTCACGGGAATGCGGTACTATGGCTACACCTTC. It yields the protein CASSVTGMRYYGYTF.

This sequence joins TRBV10-2 and TRBJ2-2; 8 bases map to TRBD2. Germline V gene data show CDR1 as WSHSY and CDR2 as SAAADI. The V gene end was trimmed by 7 bases and the J gene end by 1 base; junction bases not matched to a gene: 2. The CDR3 has 14 amino acids. CDR3 protein: CASTSGWNTGELFF. CDR3 coding DNA: TGCGCCAGCACTAGCGGGTGGAACACCGGGGAGCTGTTTTTT.

The rearrangement joins TRBV19 to TRBJ2-1; a possible D gene is TRBD2 (6 bases). Per the germline V gene, CDR1 is LNHDA and CDR2 is SQIVND (reference sequence). This CDR3 contains 14 residues. The V and J ends lost 5 bases and 8 bases respectively, with 16 bases between them. The CDR3 region is CASSRGTPRDEQFF. The CDR3 DNA reads as TGTGCCAGTAGTCGGGGGACCCCTCGGGATGAGCAGTTCTTC.

The V call is TRBV5-1, the J call TRBJ1-1; no reliable D call. The V gene's germline CDR1 is SGHRS and CDR2 YFSETQ. This CDR3 is built from 13 residues. V gave up 1 base and J gave up 0 bases, with 4 bases separating them. CDR3 residues: CASSLSLNTEAFF. The CDR3 DNA reads as TGCGCCAGCAGCTTGTCGTTGAACACTGAAGCTTTCTTT.

V usage is TRBV25-1 and J usage is TRBJ2-5; TRBD2 aligns across 7 bases. The CDR3 extends over 13 amino acids. Losses at the gene ends were 1 base for V and 5 bases for J; bases not matched to a gene: 1. Germline lookup yields CDR1 MGHDK and CDR2 SYGVNS. As DNA, the CDR3 is TGTGCCAGCAGTGAATGGGGGGGTGAGACCCAGTACTTC. It is translated as CASSEWGGETQYF. The full variable domain, its missing parts supplied by reference TRBV25-1 and TRBJ2-5, is EADIYQTPRYLVIGTGKKITLECSQTMGHDKMYWYQQDPGMELHLIHYSYGVNSTEKGDLSSESTVSRIRTEHFPLTLESARPSHTSQYLCASSEWGGETQYFGPGTRLLVL.

This clone was detected only once. The gene calls are TRBV18 and TRBJ1-5; no reliable D call. The germline V and J ends were trimmed by 3 bases and 7 bases, with 13 bases remaining between them. The CDR3 is 14 amino acids. Looked up from germline, CDR1 is KGHSH and CDR2 is LQKENI. The CDR3 here is CASSPARFGQPQHF. In DNA, the CDR3 is TGTGCCAGCTCACCGGCCAGGTTCGGACAGCCCCAGCATTTT. Combining the CDR3 with reference TRBV18 and TRBJ1-5 gives the whole variable domain NAGVMQNPRHLVRRRGQEARLRCSPMKGHSHVYWYRQLPEEGLKFMVYLQKENIIDESGMPKERFSAEFPKEGPSILRIQQVVRGDSAAYFCASSPARFGQPQHFGDGTRLSIL.

This clone was seen a handful of times. The CDR3 DNA reads as TGTGCCAGCAGCTTTTCCGGACAGGGGGATCGGACCCAGTACTTC. It yields the protein CASSFSGQGDRTQYF. The J gene is TRBJ2-5, the V gene TRBV7-9, with 10 bases fitting TRBD1. V gave up 3 bases and J gave up 7 bases; unmatched junction bases: 8. This CDR3 comprises 15 residues. CDR1 and CDR2 (germline): SEHNR, FQNEAQ (reference sequence).

The V gene is TRBV19, the J gene TRBJ2-7; 7 bases fit TRBD2. CDR3 length: 14 amino acids. The V and J ends lost 8 bases and 1 base, in that order; junction bases with no gene match: 8. The germline CDR1 and CDR2 sequences are LNHDA and SQIVND (reference sequence). CDR3 coding DNA: TGTGCCAGTTCTGCGCCGGGACTATCCTACGAGCAGTACTTC. This encodes CASSAPGLSYEQYF. Full variable domain (outside the CDR3, taken from reference TRBV19 and TRBJ2-7): DGGITQSPKYLFRKEGQNVTLSCEQNLNHDAMYWYRQDPGQGLRLIYYSQIVNDFQKGDIAEGYSVSREKKESFPLTVTSAQKNPTAFYLCASSAPGLSYEQYFGPGTRLTVT.

This chain connects TRBV18 to TRBJ2-7; 9 bases line up with TRBD1. Trimming removed 3 bases from V and 5 bases from J; junction bases left unmatched: 5. From germline, CDR1 is KGHSH and CDR2 LQKENI. The CDR3 runs 14 residues. CDR3 amino acids: CASSPTGGGDEQYF. CDR3 DNA sequence: TGTGCCAGCTCACCGACAGGGGGTGGGGACGAGCAGTACTTC.

The CDR3: CASSIRARSNYGYTF. CDR3 DNA sequence: TGTGCCAGTAGTATTCGAGCAAGATCTAACTATGGCTACACCTTC. The chain links TRBV19 to TRBJ1-2; no clear D gene. CDR1 and CDR2 from the germline V gene are LNHDA and SQIVND (reference sequence). There are 15 residues in the CDR3. V lost 3 bases to trimming and J lost 0 bases, with 11 bases between them. The complete variable domain, with remaining parts taken from reference TRBV19 and TRBJ1-2, reads DGGITQSPKYLFRKEGQNVTLSCEQNLNHDAMYWYRQDPGQGLRLIYYSQIVNDFQKGDIAEGYSVSREKKESFPLTVTSAQKNPTAFYLCASSIRARSNYGYTFGSGTRLTVV.